The present TCR beta chain was sequenced within a study of blood T cell repertoires in COVID-19. Study overall: Spain, Italy and the United States supplied samples that represented acute and convalescent COVID-19.

V shed 0 bases and J shed 7 bases, with 13 bases lying between them. CDR3 length equals 15 residues. The germline CDR1 and CDR2 sequences are KGHSY and FQNENV. Assay: immunoSEQ multiplex PCR; the TCRdb copy retains only in-frame clones and omits some. Counted here are about 57,000 clones, 80% to 90% occurring once; the ten biggest clones make up around 4%. Participants reported their clinical history, and cohort assignment relied on those reports. The sequence derives from a woman aged 40 to 50 with acute COVID-19. Sample: PBMCs or T cells enriched from blood (not recorded which). The chain employs TRBV16 and TRBJ1-5; TRBD1 might be the D (5 bases). The CDR3 spells CASSQSGPGRQPQHF. In nucleotides, the CDR3 is TGTGCCAGCAGCCAATCGGGGCCGGGCCGGCAGCCCCAGCATTTT.